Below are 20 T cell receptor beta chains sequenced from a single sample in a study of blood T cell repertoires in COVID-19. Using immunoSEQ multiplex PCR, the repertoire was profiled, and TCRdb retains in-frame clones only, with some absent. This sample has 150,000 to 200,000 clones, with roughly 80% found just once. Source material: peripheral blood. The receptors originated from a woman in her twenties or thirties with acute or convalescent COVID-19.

The CDR3 DNA reads as TGTGCCAGCAAGTGGAGGGCGGGTGGAAACACCATATATTTT. This sequence encodes CASKWRAGGNTIYF. The chain carries TRBV6-5 and TRBJ1-3; D gene uncertain. With 7 bases removed from V and 3 bases from J, the gap between germline ends came to 13 bases. The germline CDR1 and CDR2 sequences are MNHEY and SVGAGI. The CDR3 totals 14 residues.

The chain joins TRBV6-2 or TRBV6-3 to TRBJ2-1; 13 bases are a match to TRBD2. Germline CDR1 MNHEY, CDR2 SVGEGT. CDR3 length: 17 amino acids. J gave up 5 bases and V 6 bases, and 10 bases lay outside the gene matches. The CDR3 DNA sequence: TGTGCCAGCAGCTATAGACTAGCGGGAGGCCCCAACAATGAGCAGTTCTTC. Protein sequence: CASSYRLAGGPNNEQFF.

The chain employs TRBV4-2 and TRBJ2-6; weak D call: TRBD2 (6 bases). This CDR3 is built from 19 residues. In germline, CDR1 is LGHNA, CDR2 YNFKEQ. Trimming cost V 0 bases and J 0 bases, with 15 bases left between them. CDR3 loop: CASSQDAGTARSGANVLTF. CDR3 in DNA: TGTGCCAGCAGCCAAGATGCGGGGACGGCTCGCTCTGGGGCCAACGTCCTGACTTTC.

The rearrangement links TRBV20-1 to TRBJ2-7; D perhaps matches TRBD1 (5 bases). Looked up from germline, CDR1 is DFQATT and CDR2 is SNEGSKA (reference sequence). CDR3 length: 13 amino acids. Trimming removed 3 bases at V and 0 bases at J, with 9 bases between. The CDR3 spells CSASGADSYEQYF. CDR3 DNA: TGCAGTGCTAGTGGGGCAGACTCCTACGAGCAGTACTTC.

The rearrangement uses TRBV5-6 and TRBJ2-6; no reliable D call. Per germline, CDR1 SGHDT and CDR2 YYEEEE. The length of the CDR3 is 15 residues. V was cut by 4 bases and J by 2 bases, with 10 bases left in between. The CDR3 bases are TGTGCCAGCAGCCCGGTGATTGCTGGGGCCAACGTCCTGACTTTC. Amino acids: CASSPVIAGANVLTF.

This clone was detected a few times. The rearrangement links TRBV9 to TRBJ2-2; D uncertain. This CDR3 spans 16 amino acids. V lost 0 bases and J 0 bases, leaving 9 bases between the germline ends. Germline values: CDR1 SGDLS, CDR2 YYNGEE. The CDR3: CASSVGTIANTGELFF. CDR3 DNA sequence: TGTGCCAGCAGCGTAGGCACAATCGCGAACACCGGGGAGCTGTTTTTT.

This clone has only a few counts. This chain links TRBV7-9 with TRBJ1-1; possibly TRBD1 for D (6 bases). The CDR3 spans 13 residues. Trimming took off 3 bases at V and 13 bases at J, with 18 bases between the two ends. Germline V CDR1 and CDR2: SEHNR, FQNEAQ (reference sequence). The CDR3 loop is CASSFTSQGPGFF. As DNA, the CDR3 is TGTGCCAGCAGCTTCACCTCACAGGGTCCTGGTTTCTTT. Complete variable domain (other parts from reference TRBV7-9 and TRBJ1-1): DTGVSQNPRHKITKRGQNVTFRCDPISEHNRLYWYRQTLGQGPEFLTYFQNEAQLEKSRLLSDRFSAERPKGSFSTLEIQRTEQGDSAMYLCASSFTSQGPGFFGQGTRLTVV.

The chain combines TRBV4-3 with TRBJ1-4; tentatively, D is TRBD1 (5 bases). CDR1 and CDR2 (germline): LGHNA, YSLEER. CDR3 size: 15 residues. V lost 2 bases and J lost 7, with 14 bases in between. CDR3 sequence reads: CASSQRAGEGEKLFF. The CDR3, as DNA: TGCGCCAGCAGCCAAAGGGCGGGGGAGGGTGAAAAACTGTTTTTT.

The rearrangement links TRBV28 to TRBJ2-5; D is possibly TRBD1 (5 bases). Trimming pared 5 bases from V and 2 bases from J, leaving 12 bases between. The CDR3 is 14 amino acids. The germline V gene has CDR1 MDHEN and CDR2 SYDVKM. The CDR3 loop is CASSLGHKQETQYF. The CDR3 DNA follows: TGTGCCAGCAGTCTAGGACATAAACAAGAGACCCAGTACTTC.

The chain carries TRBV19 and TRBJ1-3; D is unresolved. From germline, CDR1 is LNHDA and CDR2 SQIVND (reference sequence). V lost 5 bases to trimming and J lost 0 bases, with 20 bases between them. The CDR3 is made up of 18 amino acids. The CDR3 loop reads CASSGLLVRLLSGNTIYF. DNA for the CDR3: TGTGCCAGTAGTGGGCTCTTAGTCCGTCTCCTCTCTGGAAACACCATATATTTT.

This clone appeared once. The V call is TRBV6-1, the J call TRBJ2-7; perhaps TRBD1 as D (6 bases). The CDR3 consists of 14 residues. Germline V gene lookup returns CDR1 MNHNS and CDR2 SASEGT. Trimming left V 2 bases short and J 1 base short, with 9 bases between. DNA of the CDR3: TGTGCCAGCAGTGAACGCGGACAGTCCTACGAGCAGTACTTC. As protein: CASSERGQSYEQYF.

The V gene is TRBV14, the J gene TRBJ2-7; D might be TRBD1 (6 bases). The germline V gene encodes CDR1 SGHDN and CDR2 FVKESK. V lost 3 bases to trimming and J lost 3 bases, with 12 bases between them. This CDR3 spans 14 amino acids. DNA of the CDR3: TGTGCCAGCAGCCAGTCATTGGGACACTACGAGCAGTACTTC. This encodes CASSQSLGHYEQYF. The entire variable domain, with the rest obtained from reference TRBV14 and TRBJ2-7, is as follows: EAGVTQFPSHSVIEKGQTVTLRCDPISGHDNLYWYRRVMGKEIKFLLHFVKESKQDESGMPNNRFLAERTGGTYSTLKVQPAELEDSGVYFCASSQSLGHYEQYFGPGTRLTVT.

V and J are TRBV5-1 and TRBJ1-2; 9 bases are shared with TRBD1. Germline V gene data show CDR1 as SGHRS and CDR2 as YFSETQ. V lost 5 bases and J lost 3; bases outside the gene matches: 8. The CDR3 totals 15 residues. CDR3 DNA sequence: TGCGCCAGCAGGTATGGGACAGGGAAGGACTATGGCTACACCTTC. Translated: CASRYGTGKDYGYTF.

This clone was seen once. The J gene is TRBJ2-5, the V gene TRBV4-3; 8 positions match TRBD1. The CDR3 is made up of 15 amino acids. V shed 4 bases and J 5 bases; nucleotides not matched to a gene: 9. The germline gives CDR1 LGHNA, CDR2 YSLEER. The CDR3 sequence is CASSREQGDWETQYF. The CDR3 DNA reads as TGCGCCAGCAGCCGCGAACAGGGGGATTGGGAGACCCAGTACTTC.

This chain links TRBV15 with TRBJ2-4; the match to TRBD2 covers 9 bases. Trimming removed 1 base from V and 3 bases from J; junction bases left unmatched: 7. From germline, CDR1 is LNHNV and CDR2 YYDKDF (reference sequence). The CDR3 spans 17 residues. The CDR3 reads CATSRARLAVDKNIQYF. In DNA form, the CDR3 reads TGTGCCACCAGCAGAGCCCGACTAGCGGTTGACAAAAACATTCAGTACTTC.

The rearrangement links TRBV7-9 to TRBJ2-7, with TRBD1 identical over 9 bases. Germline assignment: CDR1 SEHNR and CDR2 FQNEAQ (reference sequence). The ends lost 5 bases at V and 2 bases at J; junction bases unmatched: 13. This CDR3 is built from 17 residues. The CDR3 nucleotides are TGTGCCAGCAGCCCCCCGGGGCAGACAGGGGGGGCCTACGAGCAGTACTTC. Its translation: CASSPPGQTGGAYEQYF.

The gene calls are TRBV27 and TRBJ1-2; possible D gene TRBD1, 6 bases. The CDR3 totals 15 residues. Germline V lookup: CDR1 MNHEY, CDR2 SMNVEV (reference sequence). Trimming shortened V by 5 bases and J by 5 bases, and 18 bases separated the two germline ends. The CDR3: CASSVIPLGTYGYTF. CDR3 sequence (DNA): TGTGCCAGCAGTGTCATCCCCCTGGGGACATATGGCTACACCTTC.

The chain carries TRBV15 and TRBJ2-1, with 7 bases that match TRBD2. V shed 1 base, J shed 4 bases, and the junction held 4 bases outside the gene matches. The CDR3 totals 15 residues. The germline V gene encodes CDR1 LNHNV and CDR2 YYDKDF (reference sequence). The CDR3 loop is CATSRGREVYNEQFF. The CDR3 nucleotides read TGTGCCACCAGCAGAGGACGGGAGGTTTACAATGAGCAGTTCTTC.

The chain's CDR3 is CASSLVGGGETQYF. CDR3 nucleotide sequence: TGTGCCAGCAGCTTAGTAGGGGGCGGGGAGACCCAGTACTTC. The chain couples TRBV13 to TRBJ2-5; TRBD1 aligns across 7 bases. There are 14 residues in the CDR3. With V trimmed by 1 base and J by 5 bases, 4 bases remained unmatched. Per germline, CDR1 PRHDT and CDR2 FYEKMQ (reference sequence).

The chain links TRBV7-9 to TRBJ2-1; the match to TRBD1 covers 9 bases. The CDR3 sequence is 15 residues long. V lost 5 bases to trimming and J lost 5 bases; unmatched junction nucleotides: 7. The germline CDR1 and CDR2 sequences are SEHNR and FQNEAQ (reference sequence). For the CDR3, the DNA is TGTGCCAGCAGCCGACCGGGACAGGGTAACAATGAGCAGTTCTTC. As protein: CASSRPGQGNNEQFF. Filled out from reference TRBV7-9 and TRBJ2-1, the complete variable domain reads DTGVSQNPRHKITKRGQNVTFRCDPISEHNRLYWYRQTLGQGPEFLTYFQNEAQLEKSRLLSDRFSAERPKGSFSTLEIQRTEQGDSAMYLCASSRPGQGNNEQFFGPGTRLTVL.